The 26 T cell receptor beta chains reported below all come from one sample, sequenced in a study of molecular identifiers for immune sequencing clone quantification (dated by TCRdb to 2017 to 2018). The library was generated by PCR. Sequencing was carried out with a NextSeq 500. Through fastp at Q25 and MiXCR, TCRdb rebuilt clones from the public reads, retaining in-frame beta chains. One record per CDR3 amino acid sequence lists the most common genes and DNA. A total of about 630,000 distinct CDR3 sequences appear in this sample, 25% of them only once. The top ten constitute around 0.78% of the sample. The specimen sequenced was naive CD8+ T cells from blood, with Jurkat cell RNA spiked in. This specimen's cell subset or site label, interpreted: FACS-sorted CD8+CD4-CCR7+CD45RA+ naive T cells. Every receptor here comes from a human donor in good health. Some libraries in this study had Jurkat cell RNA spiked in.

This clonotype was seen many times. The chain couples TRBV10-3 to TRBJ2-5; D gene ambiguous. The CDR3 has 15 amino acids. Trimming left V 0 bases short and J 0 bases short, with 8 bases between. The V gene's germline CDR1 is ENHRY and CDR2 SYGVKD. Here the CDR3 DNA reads TGTGCCATCAGTGAGTCCCCTAGTCACCAAGAGACCCAGTACTTC. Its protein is CAISESPSHQETQYF.

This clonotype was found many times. The CDR3 nucleotides are TGCAGCGTTTTGGGGGGAGGCACCGGGGAGCTGTTTTTT. It codes for CSVLGGGTGELFF. The chain links TRBV29-1 to TRBJ2-2; D possibly corresponds to TRBD2 (6 bases). V was clipped by 5 bases and J by 4 bases, with 11 bases between them. The CDR3 spans 13 residues. CDR1 and CDR2 (germline): SQVTM, ANQGSEA.

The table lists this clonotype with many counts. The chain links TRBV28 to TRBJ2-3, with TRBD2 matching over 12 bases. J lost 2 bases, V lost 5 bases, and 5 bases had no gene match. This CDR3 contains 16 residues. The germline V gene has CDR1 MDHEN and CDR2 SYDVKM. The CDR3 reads CASSARLAGVTDTQYF. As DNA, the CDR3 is TGTGCCAGCAGTGCGCGACTAGCGGGAGTCACAGATACGCAGTATTTT.

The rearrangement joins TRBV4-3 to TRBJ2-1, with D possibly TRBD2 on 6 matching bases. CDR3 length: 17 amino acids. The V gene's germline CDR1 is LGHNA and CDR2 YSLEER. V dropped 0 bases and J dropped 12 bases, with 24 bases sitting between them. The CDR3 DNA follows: TGCGCCAGCAGCCAAGATCGAAGTGGTTTAGCGGCTTTAGGGCAGTTCTTC. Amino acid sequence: CASSQDRSGLAALGQFF.

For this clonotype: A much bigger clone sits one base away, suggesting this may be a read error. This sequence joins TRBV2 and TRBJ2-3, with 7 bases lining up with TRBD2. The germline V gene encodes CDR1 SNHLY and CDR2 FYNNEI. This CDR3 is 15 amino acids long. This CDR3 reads CAGSELAGDADTQYF. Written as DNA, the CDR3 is TGTGCCGGCAGTGAACTTGCGGGGGATGCAGATACGCAGTATTTT.

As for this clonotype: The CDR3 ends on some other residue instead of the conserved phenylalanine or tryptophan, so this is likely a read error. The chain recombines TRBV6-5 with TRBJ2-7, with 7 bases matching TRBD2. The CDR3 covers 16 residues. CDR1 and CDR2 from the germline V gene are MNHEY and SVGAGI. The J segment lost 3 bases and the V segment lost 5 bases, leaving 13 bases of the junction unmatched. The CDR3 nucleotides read TGTGCCAGCAGTCCCGGACTCCGGGGGGTAAACTACGAGCAGTACCTC. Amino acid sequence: CASSPGLRGVNYEQYL.

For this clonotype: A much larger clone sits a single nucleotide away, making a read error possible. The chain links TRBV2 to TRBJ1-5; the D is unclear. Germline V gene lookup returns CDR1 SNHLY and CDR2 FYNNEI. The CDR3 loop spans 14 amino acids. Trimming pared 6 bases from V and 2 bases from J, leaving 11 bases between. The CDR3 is CASSDVYGNQPQHF. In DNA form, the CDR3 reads TGTGCCAGCAGCGATGTATATGGCAATCAGCCCCAGCATTTT.

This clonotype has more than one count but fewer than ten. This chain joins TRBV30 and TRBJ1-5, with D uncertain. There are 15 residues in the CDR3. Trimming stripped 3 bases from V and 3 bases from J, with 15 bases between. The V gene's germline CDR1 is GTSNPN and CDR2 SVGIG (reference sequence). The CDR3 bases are TGTGCCTGGAGCTTGAGACAAGTTTACAATCAGCCCCAGCATTTT. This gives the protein CAWSLRQVYNQPQHF.

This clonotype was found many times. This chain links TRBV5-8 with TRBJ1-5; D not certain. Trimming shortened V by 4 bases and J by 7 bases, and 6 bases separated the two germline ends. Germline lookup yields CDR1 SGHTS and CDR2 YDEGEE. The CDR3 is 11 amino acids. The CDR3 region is CASSVDQPQHF. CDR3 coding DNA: TGTGCCAGCAGCGTCGACCAGCCCCAGCATTTT. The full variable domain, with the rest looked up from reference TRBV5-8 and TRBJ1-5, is EAGVTQSPTHLIKTRGQQATLRCSPISGHTSVYWYQQALGLGLQFLLWYDEGEERNRGNFPPRFSGRQFPNYSSELNVNALELEDSALYLCASSVDQPQHFGDGTRLSIL.

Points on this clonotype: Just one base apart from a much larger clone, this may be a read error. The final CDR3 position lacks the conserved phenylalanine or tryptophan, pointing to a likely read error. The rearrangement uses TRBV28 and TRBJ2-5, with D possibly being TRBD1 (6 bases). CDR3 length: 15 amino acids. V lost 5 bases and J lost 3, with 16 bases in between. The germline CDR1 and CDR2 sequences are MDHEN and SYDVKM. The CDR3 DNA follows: TGTGCCAGCAGTCTCACACAACAGGGAAAAGAGACCCAGTACATC. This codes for CASSLTQQGKETQYI.

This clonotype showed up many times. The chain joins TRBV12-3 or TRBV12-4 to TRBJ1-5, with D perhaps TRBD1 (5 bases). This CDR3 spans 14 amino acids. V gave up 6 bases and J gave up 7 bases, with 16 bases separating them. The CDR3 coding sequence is TGTGCCAGCAGCCTGGCAGGGATAAAGCAGCCCCAGCATTTT. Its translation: CASSLAGIKQPQHF.

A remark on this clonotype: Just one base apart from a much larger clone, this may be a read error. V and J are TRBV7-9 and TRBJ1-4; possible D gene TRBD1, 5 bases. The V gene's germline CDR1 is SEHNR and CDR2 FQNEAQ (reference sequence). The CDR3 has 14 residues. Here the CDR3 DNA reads TGTGCCTGCAGCCCATGGGACCAGAATGAAAAACTGTTTTTT. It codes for CACSPWDQNEKLFF.

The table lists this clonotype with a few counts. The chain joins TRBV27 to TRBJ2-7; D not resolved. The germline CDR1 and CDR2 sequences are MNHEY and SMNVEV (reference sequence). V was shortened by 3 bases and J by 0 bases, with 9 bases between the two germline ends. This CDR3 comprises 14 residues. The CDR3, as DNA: TGTGCCAGCAGTTTGATGGCGGCCTCCTACGAGCAGTACTTC. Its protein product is CASSLMAASYEQYF.

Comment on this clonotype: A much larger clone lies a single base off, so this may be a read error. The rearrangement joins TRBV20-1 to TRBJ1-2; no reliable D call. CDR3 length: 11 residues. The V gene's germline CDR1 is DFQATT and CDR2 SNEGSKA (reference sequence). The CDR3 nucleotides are TGCAGTGCTAGAGATAGGCAGCTCCCCCCCTTC. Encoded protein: CSARDRQLPPF.

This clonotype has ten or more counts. The CDR3 loop is CSARTDLNTEAFF. CDR3 in DNA: TGCAGTGCCCGGACAGATCTTAACACTGAAGCTTTCTTT. This chain connects TRBV20-1 to TRBJ1-1; possibly TRBD1 for D (6 bases). CDR1 is DFQATT, CDR2 SNEGSKA, per germline (reference sequence). CDR3 size: 13 residues. Trimming removed 6 bases at V and 2 bases at J, with 13 bases between.

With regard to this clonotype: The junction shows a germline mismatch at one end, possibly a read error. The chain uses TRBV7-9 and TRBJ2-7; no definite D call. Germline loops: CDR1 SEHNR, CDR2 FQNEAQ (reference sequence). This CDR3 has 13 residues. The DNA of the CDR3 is TGTGCCAGCAGCTTACATGCGGCCTACGTGCAGTACTTC. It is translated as CASSLHAAYVQYF.

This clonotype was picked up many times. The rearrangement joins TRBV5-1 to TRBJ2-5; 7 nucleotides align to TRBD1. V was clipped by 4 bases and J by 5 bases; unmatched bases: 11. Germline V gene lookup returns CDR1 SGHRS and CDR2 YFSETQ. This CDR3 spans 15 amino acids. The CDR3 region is CASSPYWDSHETQYF. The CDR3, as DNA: TGCGCCAGCAGCCCATACTGGGACAGCCACGAGACCCAGTACTTC.

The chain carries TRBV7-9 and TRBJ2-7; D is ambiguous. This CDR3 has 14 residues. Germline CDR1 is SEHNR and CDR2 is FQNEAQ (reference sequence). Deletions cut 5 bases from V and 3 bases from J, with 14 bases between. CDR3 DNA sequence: TGTGCCAGCAGCCACCCTGAATGGAACTACGAGCAGTACTTC. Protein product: CASSHPEWNYEQYF.

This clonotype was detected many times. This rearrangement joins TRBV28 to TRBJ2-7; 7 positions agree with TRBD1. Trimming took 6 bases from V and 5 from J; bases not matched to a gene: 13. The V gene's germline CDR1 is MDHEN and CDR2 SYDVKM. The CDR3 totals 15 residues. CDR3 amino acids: CASRIRQGTFDEQYF. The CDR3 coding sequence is TGTGCCAGCAGAATACGACAGGGAACCTTCGACGAGCAGTACTTC.

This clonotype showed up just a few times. The CDR3 sequence: CASRTGTGTLYEQYF. CDR3 DNA: TGTGCCAGCAGGACCGGGACAGGGACTCTCTACGAGCAGTACTTC. The chain combines TRBV28 with TRBJ2-7, with 9 bases aligning to TRBD1. Germline V CDR1 and CDR2: MDHEN, SYDVKM. The CDR3 spans 15 residues. V dropped 6 bases and J dropped 3; count of bases not matched to a gene: 9.

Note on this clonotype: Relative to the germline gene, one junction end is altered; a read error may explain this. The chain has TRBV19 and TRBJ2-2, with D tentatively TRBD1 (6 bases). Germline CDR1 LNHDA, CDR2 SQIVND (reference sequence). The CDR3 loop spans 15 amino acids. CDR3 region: CACSIFAGDNGELFF. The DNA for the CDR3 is TGTGCCTGTAGTATTTTTGCAGGGGATAACGGGGAGCTGTTTTTT.

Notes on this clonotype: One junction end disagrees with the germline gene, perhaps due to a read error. This CDR3 is CSAAGSGEITGTQYF. CDR3 bases: TGCAGTGCTGCCGGTAGCGGGGAGATCACAGGTACGCAGTATTTT. The V gene is TRBV20-1, the J gene TRBJ2-3; TRBD2 matches 8 bases. Germline CDR1 is DFQATT and CDR2 is SNEGSKA (reference sequence). The length of the CDR3 is 15 residues.

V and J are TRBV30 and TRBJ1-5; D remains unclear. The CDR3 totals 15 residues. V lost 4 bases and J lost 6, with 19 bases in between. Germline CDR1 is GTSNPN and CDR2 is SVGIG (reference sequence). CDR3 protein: CAWNPRGGMAQPQHF. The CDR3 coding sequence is TGTGCCTGGAATCCACGGGGAGGGATGGCTCAGCCCCAGCATTTT.

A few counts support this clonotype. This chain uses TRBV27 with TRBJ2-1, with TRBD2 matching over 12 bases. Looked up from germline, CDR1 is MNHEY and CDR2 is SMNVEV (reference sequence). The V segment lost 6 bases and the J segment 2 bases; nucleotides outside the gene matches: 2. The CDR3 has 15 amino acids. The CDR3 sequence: CASRGLAGPYNEQFF. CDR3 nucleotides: TGTGCCAGCAGGGGACTAGCGGGCCCCTACAATGAGCAGTTCTTC.

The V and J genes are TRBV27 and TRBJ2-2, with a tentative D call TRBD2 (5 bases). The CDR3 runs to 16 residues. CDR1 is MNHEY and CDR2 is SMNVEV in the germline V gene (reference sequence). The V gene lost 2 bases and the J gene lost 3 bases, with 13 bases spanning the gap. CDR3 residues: CASSLLEGLDTGELFF. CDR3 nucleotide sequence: TGTGCCAGCAGTTTACTCGAGGGTTTGGACACCGGGGAGCTGTTTTTT.

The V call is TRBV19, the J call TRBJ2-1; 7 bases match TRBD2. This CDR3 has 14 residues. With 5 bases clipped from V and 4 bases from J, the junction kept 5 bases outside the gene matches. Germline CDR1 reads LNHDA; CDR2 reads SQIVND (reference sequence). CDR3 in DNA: TGTGCCAGTAGTCGGGTTAGCGGGTACAATGAGCAGTTCTTC. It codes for CASSRVSGYNEQFF. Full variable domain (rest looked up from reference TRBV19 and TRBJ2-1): DGGITQSPKYLFRKEGQNVTLSCEQNLNHDAMYWYRQDPGQGLRLIYYSQIVNDFQKGDIAEGYSVSREKKESFPLTVTSAQKNPTAFYLCASSRVSGYNEQFFGPGTRLTVL.